Below, 8 T cell receptor beta chains from the same sample are listed, as sequenced in a study of early T cells in non-severe SARS-CoV-2 infection. TCRdb processed the 5' RACE reads anew with MiXCR; each CDR3 protein has one entry. The data contain tens of thousands of distinct CDR3 sequences, 5.5% to 7% of them singletons. The source material was whole blood, sampled at baseline. The origin of the receptors is an adult who was a healthcare worker with PCR-confirmed SARS-CoV-2 infection or an uninfected control (not recorded which).

Many counts were recorded for this clonotype. This chain joins TRBV29-1 and TRBJ2-7; maybe TRBD1 (5 bases). Germline V gives CDR1 SQVTM, CDR2 ANQGSEA. This CDR3 has 11 amino acids. This chain's CDR3 is CSAQGFGEQYF. In DNA, the CDR3 is TGCAGTGCTCAGGGTTTTGGCGAGCAGTACTTC.

This clonotype was seen repeatedly, ten times or more. The chain has TRBV7-9 and TRBJ2-3; D is perhaps TRBD2 (6 bases). V lost 5 bases and J lost 4, with 10 bases in between. The CDR3 runs to 13 residues. Germline lookup yields CDR1 SEHNR and CDR2 FQNEAQ (reference sequence). This CDR3 is CASSPSGADTQYF. In DNA, the CDR3 is TGTGCCAGCAGCCCGTCGGGAGCAGATACGCAGTATTTT.

This clonotype was counted ten times or more. V usage is TRBV20-1 and J usage is TRBJ2-7, with D unresolved. CDR1 and CDR2 from the germline V gene are DFQATT and SNEGSKA (reference sequence). The CDR3 consists of 12 residues. Trimming took 4 bases from V and 2 from J, leaving 9 bases between them. The CDR3 DNA reads as TGCAGTGCTACGGACGGTACCTACGAGCAGTACTTC. It specifies CSATDGTYEQYF.

This sequence joins TRBV12-3 or TRBV12-4 and TRBJ2-7; D remains ambiguous. V was cut by 2 bases and J by 7 bases, with 12 bases left in between. This CDR3 is 13 amino acids long. The CDR3 reads CASSLLAAWEQYF. The CDR3 nucleotides read TGTGCCAGCAGTTTACTTGCGGCGTGGGAGCAGTACTTC.

This clonotype was observed many times. The chain has TRBV19 and TRBJ2-1; D unresolved. Trimming removed 5 bases at V and 0 bases at J, with 11 bases between. From germline, CDR1 is LNHDA and CDR2 SQIVND (reference sequence). The CDR3 contains 15 residues. CDR3 in DNA: TGTGCCAGTAGTCCCGTATTCAGCTCCTACAATGAGCAGTTCTTC. This codes for CASSPVFSSYNEQFF.

The chain carries TRBV5-1 and TRBJ2-1, with no clear D. The CDR3 extends over 15 amino acids. CDR1 and CDR2 (germline): SGHRS, YFSETQ. The V end lost 3 bases, the J end lost 4 bases, and 14 bases lay between the germline ends. The CDR3 sequence: CASSSDELPYNEQFF. CDR3 DNA sequence: TGCGCCAGCAGCTCAGACGAGTTACCATACAATGAGCAGTTCTTC.

This clonotype was picked up many times. V is TRBV2 and J is TRBJ2-6, with no clear D. V was clipped by 4 bases and J by 0 bases, with 7 bases between them. CDR1 is SNHLY and CDR2 is FYNNEI in the germline V gene. The CDR3 extends over 15 amino acids. The CDR3 reads CASSGRFSGANVLTF. The CDR3 DNA follows: TGTGCCAGCAGTGGGCGGTTCTCTGGGGCCAACGTCCTGACTTTC.

This CDR3 reads CASSFPSGGDNEQFF. The DNA of the CDR3 is TGTGCCAGCAGCTTCCCCAGCGGGGGAGACAATGAGCAGTTCTTC. The rearrangement uses TRBV7-9 and TRBJ2-1, with 8 bases fitting TRBD2. Trimming removed 3 bases from V and 5 bases from J; junction bases left unmatched: 6. Germline V gives CDR1 SEHNR, CDR2 FQNEAQ (reference sequence). This CDR3 is 15 amino acids long.